A single sample is the source of the 17 T cell receptor beta chains below, sequenced in a study of OX40 agonist ivuxolimab in advanced cancers. Only in-frame clones appear in the TCRdb table, and some are missing; sequencing was by immunoSEQ multiplex PCR. The sample holds 12,000 to 15,000 clones, more than 70% seen once. The sample was CD4+ or CD8+ T cells sorted from blood, taken in a trial of the OX40 agonist ivuxolimab. The source of these receptors is an adult with an advanced solid tumor such as melanoma, head and neck, liver or kidney cancer.

The chain links TRBV27 to TRBJ2-7; D is ambiguous. V was pared by 3 bases and J by 0 bases, with 6 bases between. There are 13 residues in the CDR3. CDR1 is MNHEY and CDR2 is SMNVEV in the germline V gene (reference sequence). CDR3 in DNA: TGTGCCAGCAGTTTCTCACGCTCCTACGAGCAGTACTTC. This codes for CASSFSRSYEQYF.

The J gene is TRBJ1-2, the V gene TRBV5-1, with D tentatively TRBD1 (5 bases). V shed 4 bases and J shed 2 bases, with 15 bases lying between them. Germline V gene lookup returns CDR1 SGHRS and CDR2 YFSETQ. The CDR3 sequence is 15 residues long. CDR3 DNA: TGCGCCAGCAGCGGGGCTTTTGGGGCGAACTATGGCTACACCTTC. Translation: CASSGAFGANYGYTF.

The chain is built from TRBV5-1 and TRBJ2-5; 12 nucleotides match TRBD2. The CDR3 is 15 amino acids. Germline trimming cut 2 bases from V and 4 bases from J; bases unmatched to any gene: 3. Germline V gene sequence: CDR1 SGHRS, CDR2 YFSETQ. The CDR3 sequence: CASSLAGLAGETQYF. The DNA of the CDR3 is TGCGCCAGCAGCTTAGCGGGACTAGCGGGAGAGACCCAGTACTTC. Full variable domain (outside the CDR3, taken from reference TRBV5-1 and TRBJ2-5): KAGVTQTPRYLIKTRGQQVTLSCSPISGHRSVSWYQQTPGQGLQFLFEYFSETQRNKGNFPGRFSGRQFSNSRSEMNVSTLELGDSALYLCASSLAGLAGETQYFGPGTRLLVL.

J is TRBJ2-7 and V is TRBV2; D is unresolved. V dropped 2 bases and J dropped 3 bases, with 17 bases sitting between them. Per germline, CDR1 SNHLY and CDR2 FYNNEI. The CDR3 sequence is 16 residues long. The CDR3 coding sequence is TGTGCCAGCAGTGAATCAGTTGTGACTGCGGACTACGAGCAGTACTTC. Translated, it gives CASSESVVTADYEQYF. Looking up the rest from reference TRBV2 and TRBJ2-7 gives the full variable domain: EPEVTQTPSHQVTQMGQEVILRCVPISNHLYFYWYRQILGQKVEFLVSFYNNEISEKSEIFDDQFSVERPDGSNFTLKIRSTKLEDSAMYFCASSESVVTADYEQYFGPGTRLTVT.

The chain employs TRBV27 and TRBJ2-7; 9 bases line up with TRBD1. The germline gives CDR1 MNHEY, CDR2 SMNVEV (reference sequence). With 5 bases clipped from V and 3 bases from J, the junction kept 5 bases outside the gene matches. The CDR3 runs 14 residues. This CDR3 is CASSPTGGGYEQYF. CDR3 bases: TGTGCCAGCAGTCCAACAGGGGGCGGCTACGAGCAGTACTTC.

The V gene is TRBV9, the J gene TRBJ2-7, with D possibly matching TRBD2 (5 bases). CDR3 size: 15 residues. Germline CDR1 reads SGDLS; CDR2 reads YYNGEE. The germline V and J ends were trimmed by 4 bases and 3 bases, with 17 bases remaining between them. The CDR3 region is CASSRGARGSYEQYF. Here the CDR3 DNA reads TGTGCCAGCAGCCGAGGAGCCCGGGGAAGCTACGAGCAGTACTTC.

This clone has more than one count but fewer than ten. The V gene is TRBV4-3, the J gene TRBJ2-5, with a weak D call TRBD2 (5 bases). V was pared by 0 bases and J by 5 bases, with 16 bases between. CDR1 is LGHNA and CDR2 is YSLEER in the germline V gene. The CDR3 loop spans 16 amino acids. In nucleotides, the CDR3 is TGCGCCAGCAGCCAAGATAGGGCTAGCAATCGGGAGACCCAGTACTTC. Its protein product is CASSQDRASNRETQYF.

The sample holds a few counts of this clone. J is TRBJ1-2 and V is TRBV2; weak D call: TRBD1 (5 bases). Germline V lookup: CDR1 SNHLY, CDR2 FYNNEI. The ends were cut back, 4 bases at V and 8 bases at J, with 14 bases in the middle. This CDR3 is 13 amino acids long. The CDR3 sequence: CASSVGQGLGYTF. CDR3 bases: TGTGCCAGCAGTGTGGGGCAGGGTCTAGGCTACACCTTC.

The CDR3: CASSYTRELPYEQYF. The CDR3, as DNA: TGTGCCAGCAGTTACACGCGGGAACTCCCCTACGAGCAGTACTTC. The V call is TRBV6-5, the J call TRBJ2-5; the D gene is possibly TRBD2 (6 bases). The DNA end lines up better with TRBJ2-7; the J call may be wrong. This CDR3 has 15 amino acids. Germline V lookup: CDR1 MNHEY, CDR2 SVGAGI.

V and J are TRBV4-1 and TRBJ2-3, with 13 bases identical to TRBD2. Germline V gives CDR1 MGHRA, CDR2 YSYEKL. V lost 3 bases, J lost 4 bases, and 7 bases stayed unmatched. The CDR3 has 17 residues. In nucleotides, the CDR3 is TGCGCCAGCAGCCAGGTCGGACTAGCGGGAGAAGCAGATACGCAGTATTTT. It yields the protein CASSQVGLAGEADTQYF.

The rearrangement uses TRBV4-2 and TRBJ2-7; D unresolved. Trimming left V 1 base short and J 5 bases short, with 15 bases between. The CDR3 loop spans 15 amino acids. CDR1 LGHNA and CDR2 YNFKEQ come from the germline V gene. This CDR3 is CASSQVQWVMDEQYF. DNA of the CDR3: TGTGCCAGCAGCCAAGTTCAGTGGGTGATGGACGAGCAGTACTTC.

V usage is TRBV4-1 and J usage is TRBJ1-2, with 8 bases that match TRBD1. V was clipped by 2 bases and J by 2 bases; unmatched bases: 19. The length of the CDR3 is 20 residues. Per germline, CDR1 MGHRA and CDR2 YSYEKL. In DNA, the CDR3 is TGCGCCAGCAGCCAATCCGGGACAGGAATCAGTGTCGGGGCAAACTATGGCTACACCTTC. Protein sequence: CASSQSGTGISVGANYGYTF.

The rearrangement uses TRBV6-5 and TRBJ2-7; maybe TRBD2 (5 bases). Trimming removed 6 bases at V and 2 bases at J, with 11 bases between. Germline V CDR1 and CDR2: MNHEY, SVGAGI. This CDR3 is built from 13 residues. CDR3 amino acids: CASSLRETYEQYF. The CDR3 bases are TGTGCCAGCAGCCTGAGGGAAACCTACGAGCAGTACTTC.

This clone was counted between two and nine times. The chain couples TRBV21-1 to TRBJ2-6; the D call TRBD1 from the table was never checked on the DNA. TRBV21-1 is a known pseudogene. CDR3 length equals 19 residues. CDR3 loop: CASSREDWQGAAGANVLTF. The CDR3 DNA sequence: TGTGCCAGCAGCAGAGAAGATTGGCAGGGGGCTGCTGGGGCCAACGTCCTGACTTTC.

The chain carries TRBV29-1 and TRBJ2-1; a possible D gene is TRBD2 (6 bases). V lost 3 bases and J 0 bases, leaving 12 bases between the germline ends. This CDR3 contains 15 residues. The germline gives CDR1 SQVTM, CDR2 ANQGSEA. The CDR3 region is CSVDGTFSSYNEQFF. DNA for the CDR3: TGCAGCGTTGACGGGACTTTCAGCTCCTACAATGAGCAGTTCTTC.

This chain uses TRBV7-8 with TRBJ1-4; D unresolved. The CDR3 runs 18 residues. Germline V gene lookup returns CDR1 SGHVS and CDR2 FQNEAQ. The V end lost 6 bases, the J end lost 0 bases, and 20 bases lay between the germline ends. CDR3 region: CASSPKHPARATNEKLFF. CDR3 sequence (DNA): TGTGCCAGCAGTCCCAAACACCCCGCGAGGGCAACTAATGAAAAACTGTTTTTT.

This clone has more than one count but fewer than ten. This sequence joins TRBV7-2 and TRBJ2-1; D gene uncertain. The CDR3 is 14 amino acids. Trimming shortened V by 1 base and J by 5 bases, and 9 bases separated the two germline ends. Looked up from germline, CDR1 is SGHTA and CDR2 is FQGNSA. The DNA for the CDR3 is TGTGCCAGCAGCTTAGATCACAGAGACAATGAGCAGTTCTTC. Its protein is CASSLDHRDNEQFF.